The clone carrying this TCR beta chain was detected many times. The antigen remains unidentified. The CDR3 has 11 residues. Germline CDR1 reads MNHEY; CDR2 reads SVGAGI. V lost 6 bases to trimming and J lost 5 bases, with 7 bases between them. Each cDNA molecule carried a unique molecular identifier. TCRdb called the 5' RACE reads again in MiXCR, with one record for every CDR3 protein. The sample consists of 40,000 to 50,000 distinct CDR3 sequences, around 14% of them appearing once. This record belongs to a study of early T cells in non-severe SARS-CoV-2 infection. The wider study: Chains from this unsorted whole-blood bulk RNA could not be paired.

Study-wide findings and caveats: The matching step, a VDJdb search, favored anti-spike CD8 responses and missed private and CD4 specificities.

The receptor comes from an adult who was a healthcare worker with PCR-confirmed SARS-CoV-2 infection or an uninfected control (not recorded which). Sample: whole blood. This chain links TRBV6-5 with TRBJ1-1; a possible D gene is TRBD1 (5 bases). CDR3 bases: TGTGCCAGCAGCGGGGGGACTGAAGCTTTCTTT. Translated: CASSGGTEAFF.